This TCR beta chain originates from a study of T cell clonotyping in hematopoietic cell transplantation. Study summary: Pretransplant recipient samples were taken after cytoreduction.

As for time point: recipient sample about 28 days before transplant, after cytoreduction. TCRdb's table, derived via immunoSEQ multiplex PCR, lists solely in-frame clones and lacks some. The sample contains 46,000 or so clones, approximately 90% of which appear only once. Trimming stripped 8 bases from V and 0 bases from J, with 12 bases between. From germline, CDR1 is SNHLY and CDR2 FYNNEI. The length of the CDR3 is 14 residues. Only one count was recorded for this clone. The antigen remains undetermined. Study-level results: At the given depth, recipient repertoires were over 95% de novo clonotypes.

The material was peripheral blood mononuclear cells, obtained before stem cell transplant. This sequence originates from a man aged 60 to 69 with biphenotypic leukemia. Some clones in this sample may be carry-over from other donors' samples. The chain recombines TRBV2 with TRBJ2-3; D is uncertain. The CDR3 DNA sequence: TGTGCCAGCGTCCTCTTGGCCAGCACAGATACGCAGTATTTT. Translation: CASVLLASTDTQYF.